The 5 T cell receptor beta chains reported below all come from one sample, sequenced in a study of T cell repertoires in cytomegalovirus infection. TCRdb redid the calling of the reads with MiXCR, one entry per CDR3 protein. The sample holds some 500,000 distinct CDR3 sequences, almost 40% seen once. Their recognized antigens are unknown. Sequencing used cultured PBMCs, obtained from culture after CMV antigen stimulation. The receptors shown here come from a human donor in good health (CMV status not recorded). Some clones in this sample may be carry-over from other donors' samples.

The chain recombines TRBV10-3 with TRBJ2-7, with a weak D call TRBD2 (5 bases). CDR1 ENHRY and CDR2 SYGVKD come from the germline V gene. The CDR3 is made up of 16 amino acids. V lost 0 bases and J lost 5, with 17 bases in between. CDR3 protein: CAISESGTGNGDEQYF. The CDR3 bases are TGTGCCATCAGTGAGTCGGGTACGGGTAACGGGGACGAGCAGTACTTC.

The chain employs TRBV4-1 and TRBJ1-2; D is uncertain. The CDR3 totals 15 residues. Trimming pared 4 bases from V and 2 bases from J, leaving 14 bases between. Per the germline V gene, CDR1 is MGHRA and CDR2 is YSYEKL. The CDR3 DNA is TGCGCCAGCAGCCCCCCCAGCCTATGGAACTATGGCTACACCTTC. Amino acid sequence: CASSPPSLWNYGYTF.

The chain uses TRBV7-2 and TRBJ2-7; perhaps TRBD1 as D (6 bases). The V and J ends lost 1 base and 0 bases respectively, with 7 bases between them. The CDR3 length is 14 residues. Germline V gene sequence: CDR1 SGHTA, CDR2 FQGNSA. CDR3 residues: CASSLGTASYEQYF. Here the CDR3 DNA reads TGTGCCAGCAGCTTAGGGACAGCCTCCTACGAGCAGTACTTC.

The chain uses TRBV18 and TRBJ1-6; D uncertain. The length of the CDR3 is 15 residues. V was pared by 3 bases and J by 6 bases, with 12 bases between. CDR1 is KGHSH, CDR2 LQKENI, per germline. In DNA, the CDR3 is TGTGCCAGCTCACCCGCCGCAGGCTTTAATTCACCCCTCCACTTT. Translating gives CASSPAAGFNSPLHF. The whole variable domain, filled in from reference TRBV18 and TRBJ1-6, reads NAGVMQNPRHLVRRRGQEARLRCSPMKGHSHVYWYRQLPEEGLKFMVYLQKENIIDESGMPKERFSAEFPKEGPSILRIQQVVRGDSAAYFCASSPAAGFNSPLHFGNGTRLTVT.

This rearrangement joins TRBV19 to TRBJ2-1; D is ambiguous. The CDR3 is 15 residues long. In germline, CDR1 is LNHDA, CDR2 SQIVND (reference sequence). The V end was cut by 5 bases, the J end by 6 bases, with 17 bases between. Here the CDR3 reads CASSPQTWVINEQFF. The DNA of the CDR3 is TGTGCCAGTAGTCCCCAGACATGGGTAATCAATGAGCAGTTCTTC.